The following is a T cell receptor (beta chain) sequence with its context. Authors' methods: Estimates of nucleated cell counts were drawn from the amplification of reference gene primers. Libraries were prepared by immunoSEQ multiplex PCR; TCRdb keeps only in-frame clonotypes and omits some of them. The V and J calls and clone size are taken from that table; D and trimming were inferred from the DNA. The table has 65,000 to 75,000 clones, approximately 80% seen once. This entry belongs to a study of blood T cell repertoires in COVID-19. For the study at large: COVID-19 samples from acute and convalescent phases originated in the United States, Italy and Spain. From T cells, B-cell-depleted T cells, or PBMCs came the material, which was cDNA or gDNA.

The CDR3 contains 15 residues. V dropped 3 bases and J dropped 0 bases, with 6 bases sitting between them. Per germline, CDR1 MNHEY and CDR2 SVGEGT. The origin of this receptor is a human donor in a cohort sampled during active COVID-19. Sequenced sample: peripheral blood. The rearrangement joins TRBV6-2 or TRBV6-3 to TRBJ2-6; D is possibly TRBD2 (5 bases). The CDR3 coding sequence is TGTGCCAGCAGTTATGGAGGCTCTGGGGCCAACGTCCTGACTTTC. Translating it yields CASSYGGSGANVLTF.